Listed here are 25 T cell receptor beta chains from one sample, sequenced in a study of control samples from healthy donors and cancer patients. Some clones are missing from TCRdb's copy, which holds only in-frame ones; the method was immunoSEQ multiplex PCR. The profile shows around 75,000 clones, around 92% of them singletons. The source material was blood. Source of these receptors: a woman in her fifties or sixties in good health.

The chain links TRBV28 to TRBJ2-7, with D perhaps TRBD1 (6 bases). Per germline, CDR1 MDHEN and CDR2 SYDVKM. This CDR3 has 15 amino acids. V was shortened by 7 bases and J by 1 base, with 17 bases between the two germline ends. This CDR3 reads CASITSGEGSYEQYF. CDR3 nucleotides: TGTGCCAGCATTACTTCAGGGGAAGGGTCCTACGAGCAGTACTTC.

J is TRBJ2-7 and V is TRBV5-1; the D call may be TRBD1 or TRBD2 (5 bases each). The CDR3 is 14 amino acids. Germline V CDR1 and CDR2: SGHRS, YFSETQ. The V gene lost 4 bases and the J gene lost 0 bases, with 11 bases spanning the gap. This CDR3 is CASSRDPSSYEQYF. The CDR3 nucleotides read TGCGCCAGCAGCCGGGACCCGAGCTCCTACGAGCAGTACTTC.

V and J are TRBV10-3 and TRBJ1-1, with 7 bases identical to TRBD1. This CDR3 is 13 amino acids long. Germline V gene lookup returns CDR1 ENHRY and CDR2 SYGVKD. Trimming removed 1 base from V and 6 bases from J; junction bases left unmatched: 2. The CDR3 DNA follows: TGTGCCATCAGTGAGTGGAGGGGGCCTGAAGCTTTCTTT. Its protein product is CAISEWRGPEAFF.

This clone came up once. The chain is built from TRBV7-3 and TRBJ2-7; a possible D gene is TRBD1 (6 bases). The CDR3 is made up of 16 amino acids. The V end lost 5 bases, the J end lost 5 bases, and 22 bases lay between the germline ends. Looked up from germline, CDR1 is SGHTA and CDR2 is FQGTGA. The CDR3 bases are TGTGCCAGCAGCCTACTAGGGGGAGCTTTGGGCGACGAGCAGTACTTC. Encoded protein: CASSLLGGALGDEQYF.

The rearrangement uses TRBV28 and TRBJ2-7; D uncertain. The CDR3 spans 12 residues. The germline gives CDR1 MDHEN, CDR2 SYDVKM. Between the trimmed V and J ends, which lost 3 bases and 2 bases, there was a span of 5 bases. For the CDR3, the DNA is TGTGCCAGCAGTTTGCCAACCTACGAGCAGTACTTC. Protein sequence: CASSLPTYEQYF.

This clone was observed a handful of times. The chain has TRBV24-1 and TRBJ2-3, with no clear D. Germline CDR1 reads KGHDR; CDR2 reads SFDVKD. V was trimmed by 3 bases and J by 4 bases, leaving 7 bases between them. The length of the CDR3 is 13 residues. CDR3 protein: CATSDLTPDTQYF. CDR3 coding DNA: TGTGCCACCAGTGATCTGACACCAGATACGCAGTATTTT.

The V call is TRBV7-6, the J call TRBJ1-5; D is unclear. The germline V gene encodes CDR1 SGHVS and CDR2 FNYEAQ. This CDR3 is 14 amino acids long. V was clipped by 3 bases and J by 3 bases, with 9 bases between them. CDR3 in DNA: TGTGCCAGCAGCTTGGACGGGAACAATCAGCCCCAGCATTTT. Residues: CASSLDGNNQPQHF.

The chain links TRBV5-5 to TRBJ2-2; 7 bases align to TRBD2. Germline assignment: CDR1 SGHKS and CDR2 YYEKEE (reference sequence). This CDR3 contains 15 residues. V lost 5 bases, J lost 0 bases, and 4 bases stayed unmatched. The CDR3 loop reads CASRQGLANTGELFF. For the CDR3, the DNA is TGTGCCAGCAGACAAGGACTAGCGAACACCGGGGAGCTGTTTTTT.

The chain links TRBV30 to TRBJ1-4; D gene unclear. V was cut by 0 bases and J by 8 bases, with 13 bases left in between. The CDR3 has 14 residues. Germline CDR1 reads GTSNPN; CDR2 reads SVGIG (reference sequence). CDR3 nucleotide sequence: TGTGCCTGGAGTGTAGGCCGGGGTATGGAAAAACTGTTTTTT. This encodes CAWSVGRGMEKLFF.

The genes are TRBV11-1 and TRBJ1-1, with D tentatively TRBD1 (5 bases). This CDR3 has 14 residues. V lost 5 bases to trimming and J lost 1 base, with 11 bases between them. CDR1 and CDR2 from the germline V gene are SGHAT and FQDESV (reference sequence). For the CDR3, the DNA is TGTGCCAGCAGCCCCCGACAGACGAACACTGAAGCTTTCTTT. It codes for CASSPRQTNTEAFF.

The chain couples TRBV12-3 or TRBV12-4 to TRBJ1-5; D is unresolved. The V gene lost 2 bases and the J gene lost 0 bases, with 2 bases spanning the gap. This CDR3 is 13 amino acids long. The CDR3 here is CASSLRSNQPQHF. CDR3 bases: TGTGCCAGCAGTTTACGTAGCAATCAGCCCCAGCATTTT.

The chain recombines TRBV16 with TRBJ2-1; 12 nucleotides line up with TRBD2. The germline gives CDR1 KGHSY, CDR2 FQNENV. The J segment lost 9 bases and the V segment lost 4 bases, leaving 7 bases of the junction unmatched. CDR3 length: 15 residues. CDR3 in amino acids: CASSPRLAGVSEQFF. The CDR3 DNA sequence: TGTGCCAGCAGCCCGCGACTAGCGGGAGTCAGTGAGCAGTTCTTC.

The chain recombines TRBV28 with TRBJ1-1; no clear D gene. CDR1 and CDR2 (germline): MDHEN, SYDVKM. The CDR3 contains 16 residues. V lost 2 bases and J 4 bases, leaving 17 bases between the germline ends. The DNA for the CDR3 is TGTGCCAGCAGTTTAGGGCCGACTCCCATGGGCACTGAAGCTTTCTTT. The encoded protein is CASSLGPTPMGTEAFF.

Written as DNA, the CDR3 is TGCGCCAGCAGCCAAGCCCCCCCGGGAGACAGGATCACAGATACGCAGTATTTT. Residues: CASSQAPPGDRITDTQYF. V usage is TRBV4-1 and J usage is TRBJ2-3, with D possibly being TRBD1 or TRBD2 (6 bases each). The CDR3 runs 18 residues. The ends were cut back, 1 base at V and 2 bases at J, with 19 bases in the middle. CDR1 and CDR2 (germline): MGHRA, YSYEKL.

The V call is TRBV7-2, the J call TRBJ2-6; the match to TRBD1 covers 9 bases. Germline V lookup: CDR1 SGHTA, CDR2 FQGNSA. The CDR3 runs 18 residues. V lost 5 bases, J lost 1 base, and 9 bases stayed unmatched. The CDR3 reads CASSPDRGSGSGANVLTF. The CDR3 nucleotides are TGTGCCAGCAGCCCGGACAGGGGAAGCGGATCTGGGGCCAACGTCCTGACTTTC.

V is TRBV19 and J is TRBJ1-6; D is uncertain. The V and J ends lost 6 bases and 9 bases respectively, with 9 bases between them. Germline lookup yields CDR1 LNHDA and CDR2 SQIVND (reference sequence). The CDR3 is 12 residues long. CDR3 loop: CASSSVSSPLHF. CDR3 nucleotide sequence: TGTGCCAGTAGCTCTGTCAGTTCACCCCTCCACTTT.

This chain connects TRBV2 to TRBJ2-7; D remains unclear. The CDR3 runs to 13 residues. In germline, CDR1 is SNHLY, CDR2 FYNNEI. The ends were cut back, 6 bases at V and 4 bases at J, with 13 bases in the middle. CDR3 coding DNA: TGTGCCAGCAGGGACGATCTAAGGTACGAGCAGTACTTC. Residues: CASRDDLRYEQYF. The variable domain in full, with the rest retrieved from reference TRBV2 and TRBJ2-7, is EPEVTQTPSHQVTQMGQEVILRCVPISNHLYFYWYRQILGQKVEFLVSFYNNEISEKSEIFDDQFSVERPDGSNFTLKIRSTKLEDSAMYFCASRDDLRYEQYFGPGTRLTVT.

CDR3 DNA sequence: TGTGCCAGCAGTTTCCCCTCCCAGGGGGCGTATGGCTACACCTTC. It specifies CASSFPSQGAYGYTF. V usage is TRBV28 and J usage is TRBJ1-2, with 8 nucleotides matching TRBD1. Germline V gene data show CDR1 as MDHEN and CDR2 as SYDVKM. There are 15 residues in the CDR3. The J segment lost 5 bases and the V segment lost 3 bases, leaving 8 bases of the junction unmatched.

The chain combines TRBV18 with TRBJ2-7; D tentatively reads TRBD1 or TRBD2 (5 bases each). This CDR3 is 16 amino acids long. Germline lookup yields CDR1 KGHSH and CDR2 LQKENI. Trimming stripped 2 bases from V and 2 bases from J, with 16 bases between. The CDR3 DNA reads as TGTGCCAGCTCACCATCCGGGGACGGGATTACCTACGAGCAGTACTTC. Its protein is CASSPSGDGITYEQYF.

The table lists this clone with a count of one. This rearrangement joins TRBV18 to TRBJ2-7; D perhaps matches TRBD1 (5 bases). The germline gives CDR1 KGHSH, CDR2 LQKENI. The CDR3 is made up of 15 amino acids. The germline V and J ends were trimmed by 6 bases and 1 base, with 16 bases remaining between them. CDR3 sequence reads: CASSSTVQRSYEQYF. The CDR3 coding sequence is TGTGCCAGCTCCTCGACAGTTCAACGTTCCTACGAGCAGTACTTC.

This chain connects TRBV9 to TRBJ1-2; D might be TRBD1 (5 bases). This CDR3 region has 11 residues. V shed 4 bases and J shed 13 bases, with 14 bases lying between them. In germline, CDR1 is SGDLS, CDR2 YYNGEE. As DNA, the CDR3 is TGTGCCAGCAGCCAACCCCGGACAATCACCTTC. This gives the protein CASSQPRTITF.

The V call is TRBV5-6, the J call TRBJ1-3, with 7 nucleotides matching TRBD1. Trimming took 3 bases from V and 0 from J; bases not matched to a gene: 3. The CDR3 runs to 15 residues. Germline CDR1 and CDR2: SGHDT and YYEEEE. The CDR3, as DNA: TGTGCCAGCAGCTGGGACAGTGACTCTGGAAACACCATATATTTT. It yields the protein CASSWDSDSGNTIYF.

This clone has a handful of counts. The V gene is TRBV6-2 or TRBV6-3, the J gene TRBJ1-1; tentative D call: TRBD1 (6 bases). The CDR3 loop spans 14 amino acids. V was pared by 2 bases and J by 4 bases, with 11 bases between. Germline values: CDR1 MNHEY, CDR2 SVGEGT. The CDR3 sequence is CASSYATGRTEAFF. The DNA for the CDR3 is TGTGCCAGCAGTTACGCCACAGGGCGCACTGAAGCTTTCTTT.

This chain uses TRBV28 with TRBJ1-5, with TRBD1 as a possible D gene (5 bases). Germline V gene data show CDR1 as MDHEN and CDR2 as SYDVKM. The CDR3 runs 14 residues. The V and J ends lost 3 bases and 5 bases respectively, with 11 bases between them. This CDR3 reads CASSFLRGHQPQHF. The CDR3 nucleotides read TGTGCCAGCAGTTTTTTGCGGGGCCATCAGCCCCAGCATTTT.

V usage is TRBV28 and J usage is TRBJ2-2; the D gene is possibly TRBD2 (6 bases). CDR3 length: 14 amino acids. Germline CDR1 and CDR2: MDHEN and SYDVKM. V was cut by 7 bases and J by 3 bases, with 12 bases left in between. The chain's CDR3 is CASTPRRDTGELFF. The CDR3, as DNA: TGTGCCAGCACCCCTCGGAGGGACACCGGGGAGCTGTTTTTT. Looking up the rest from reference TRBV28 and TRBJ2-2 gives the full variable domain: DVKVTQSSRYLVKRTGEKVFLECVQDMDHENMFWYRQDPGLGLRLIYFSYDVKMKEKGDIPEGYSVSREKKERFSLILESASTNQTSMYLCASTPRRDTGELFFGEGSRLTVL.